There are many counts of the clone carrying this T cell receptor beta chain. Quantitative 5'-RACE with molecular barcodes produced the TCR beta libraries. Using its own MiXCR run on the 5' RACE reads, TCRdb lists one record per CDR3 protein. The table shows more than 95,000 distinct CDR3 sequences, with 7.5% to 9% occurring only once. From germline, CDR1 is SGHAT and CDR2 FQNNGV. The CDR3 length is 15 residues. The germline V and J ends were trimmed by 0 bases and 3 bases, with 12 bases remaining between them. The sample comes from a study of CD8 T cells in ankylosing spondylitis. The V call is TRBV11-2, the J call TRBJ2-7; the D gene is possibly TRBD1 (6 bases). This receptor was identified in a male donor with ankylosing spondylitis or in good health (not recorded which). Sequenced: blood, either unsorted or a sorted T cell fraction (not recorded which). CDR3 region: CASSLEGTNYYEQYF. For the CDR3, the DNA is TGTGCCAGCAGCTTAGAAGGGACAAATTACTACGAGCAGTACTTC.